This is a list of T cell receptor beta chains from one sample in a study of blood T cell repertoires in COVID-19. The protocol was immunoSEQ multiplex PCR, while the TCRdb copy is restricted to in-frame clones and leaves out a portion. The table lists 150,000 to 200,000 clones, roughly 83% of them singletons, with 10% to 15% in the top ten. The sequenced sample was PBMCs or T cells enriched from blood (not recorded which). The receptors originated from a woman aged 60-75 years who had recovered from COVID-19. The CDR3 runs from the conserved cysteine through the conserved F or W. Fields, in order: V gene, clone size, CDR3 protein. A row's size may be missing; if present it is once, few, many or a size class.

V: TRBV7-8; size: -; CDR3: CASSTGQGVSYEQYF
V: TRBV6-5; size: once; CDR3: CASSRTGPLNTEAFF
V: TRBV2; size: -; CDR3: CAREFRTGNYGYTF
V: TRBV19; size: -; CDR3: CASSIRGNTGELFF
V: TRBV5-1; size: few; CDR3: CASSSNPTGARETQYF
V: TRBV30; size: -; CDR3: CAWSVVRPGELFF
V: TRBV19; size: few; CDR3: CASKKGTDHWGYTF
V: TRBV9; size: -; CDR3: CASSVYDTPEGKLFF
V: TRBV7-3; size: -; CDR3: CASSLGGSETQYF
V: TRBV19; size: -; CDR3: CASKGTSGRAGSETQYF
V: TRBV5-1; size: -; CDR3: CASSFSGSPGPQHF
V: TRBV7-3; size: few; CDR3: CASSIQGQGASPLHF
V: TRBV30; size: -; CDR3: CAWRAAGQGAGRIYGYTF
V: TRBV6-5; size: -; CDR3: CASSYSSRVYYEKLFF
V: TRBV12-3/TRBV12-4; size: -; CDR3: CASSRQARFGAFF
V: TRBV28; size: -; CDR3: CASSSTGAADGNYGYTF
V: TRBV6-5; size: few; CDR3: CASIGGGAGNTEAFF
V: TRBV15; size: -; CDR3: CATSRRTENTEAFF
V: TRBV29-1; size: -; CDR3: CSAGSSGNEKLFF
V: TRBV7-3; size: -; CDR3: CASSADRAGELFF
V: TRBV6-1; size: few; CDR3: CASSERGEQYF
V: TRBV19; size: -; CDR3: CASSPDTESRYGYTF
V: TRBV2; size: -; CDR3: CASSLTGVGEQYF
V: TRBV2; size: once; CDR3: CASSVTGPYNSPLHF
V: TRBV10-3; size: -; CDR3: CAISESAGSGANVLTF
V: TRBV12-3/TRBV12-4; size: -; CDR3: CASSFGGQLEAFF